This T cell receptor beta chain emerged from a study of post-analysis software for immune sequencing data. Looking at the study overall: In terms of disease course, relapsing-remitting, secondary progressive and progressive-relapsing multiple sclerosis were included. Whole-study results and caveats: The authors found that F measure strongly co-clustered same-batch samples. TRBV5-6, TRBV5-1 and TRBV20-1 belonged to a set of a few TRBV segments that were more frequent in patients than controls. Controls showed significantly higher normalized Chao1 diversity than did multiple sclerosis patients.

This clonotype was detected only a few times. The antigen remains undetermined. The germline V gene encodes CDR1 DFQATT and CDR2 SNEGSKA (reference sequence). The length of the CDR3 is 13 residues. Every TCR beta cDNA library bore unique molecular identifiers. Using its own MiXCR run on the PCR reads, TCRdb lists one record per CDR3 protein. The sample contains some 690,000 distinct CDR3 sequences, roughly 27% of which appear only once. The source is a girl aged 5-17 years with multiple sclerosis. The chain carries TRBV20-1 and TRBJ2-7; D possibly matches TRBD1 or TRBD2 (5 bases each). The DNA end favors TRBJ2-5, so the J call may be wrong. The sequenced sample was blood. CDR3 residues: CSARGWGRETQYF. CDR3 bases: TGCAGTGCGCGAGGATGGGGACGGGAGACCCAGTACTTC.